This T cell receptor beta chain comes out of a study of T cell changes during pregnancy in multiple sclerosis (dated by TCRdb to about 2019). Describing the broader study: Changes in the T cell repertoire over the course of pregnancy were examined in this study in women with multiple sclerosis.

Reading the germline V gene gives CDR1 SGHRS and CDR2 YFSETQ. V has 0 bases trimmed and J has 8 bases trimmed; junction bases matching no gene number 4. From the cysteine up to the phenylalanine, the CDR3 has a length of 13 residues. CDR3 DNA is the only sequence kept; it has 39 bases, read in frame from the first base. Points on this clone: No cognate antigen has been identified for it. Qualities for individual bases were not recorded, and no much larger clone is one base off.

Library preparation used the immunoSEQ multiplex PCR assay. The table was pulled from immuneACCESS by TCRdb, which kept in-frame rearrangements only. Such tables lose some clones; where checked, under half of the loss comes from unresolved V genes, and the rest has no known cause. This sample is represented by under 95,000 clones; around 90% of them were singletons. The ten largest clonotypes hold more than 0.4% of the sample. The sequence links TRBV5-1 to TRBJ1-2, and TRBD1 matches 7 of the central bases. The input for sequencing was CD4+ T cells from peripheral blood mononuclear cells, taken before pregnancy. The receptor was derived from a female donor with multiple sclerosis, enrolled in a pregnancy study. The bases read TGCGCCAGCAGCTTGGACAGGGGCTGGGGCTACACCTTC. This codes for CASSLDRGWGYTF.